This TCR beta chain came from a study of OX40 agonist ivuxolimab in advanced cancers. Some background on the complete study: Ivuxolimab was an agonistic, fully human IgG2 monoclonal antibody directed against OX40 (CD134), a costimulatory receptor. Of the 50 to 55 patients in dose escalation, some 19 had hepatocellular carcinoma, about 15 had melanoma, 9 had renal cell carcinoma and 9 had head and neck cancer. The purpose of peripheral TCRbeta sequencing was to test whether ivuxolimab changed TCR sequence diversity and led to clonal T-cell expansion. Intravenous ivuxolimab was administered to patients every 2 weeks at six dose levels: 0.01, 0.1, 0.3, 1.5, 3 and 10 mg/kg. The paper describes the monotherapy dose-escalation part (N of about 52 patients) of the phase I trial of ivuxolimab. A male proportion of 82.7% and a mean age of 60 years, ranging from about 23 to 90, were recorded for the dose-escalation cohort. Patients were allowed to have had prior anti-PD-1, anti-PD-L1 or anti-CTLA-4 therapy, and approximately 40% of the dose-escalation patients had been treated with checkpoint inhibitors. Three dose-escalation patients achieved partial responses, one with hepatocellular carcinoma and two with cutaneous melanoma.

As to this clone: The antigen this receptor binds is unknown. No qualities accompany the bases; no much larger clone lies one base away.

The CDR3 sequence holds 14 residues, the cysteine and phenylalanine included. Here the CDR3 DNA is all that survives: 42 bases in frame from base 1. The CDR1 and CDR2 encoded by the germline V gene are MGHRA and YSYEKL. V is pruned by 4 bases and J by 5 bases, leaving 2 bases of the junction without a gene match. Overall study results and their limits: In the 0.1-3.0 mg/kg groups, partial responders were among the patients with the lowest normalized peripheral clonal expansion, particularly in CD8+ T cells. At doses from 0.1 to 3.0 mg/kg, clonal expansion was seen in both CD4+ and CD8+ blood T cells between baseline and week 6. After ivuxolimab, expanded clones were on average more numerous among CD8+ T cells than among CD4+ T cells. Low levels of normalized T-cell clonal expansion were also seen in some patients who did not respond. The antigen specificity of the clonally expanded peripheral T cells was not determined.

Genomic DNA was extracted from sorted cells for sequencing of the TCRbeta CDR3 region. TCRbeta CDR3 regions were sequenced using the immunoSEQ Assay. The clones in this table, taken by TCRdb from immuneACCESS, are in-frame only. Not every clone is retained; where verified, under half of the shortfall comes from an unresolved V gene, and the cause of the rest is unknown. The sample table contains approximately 35,000 clones; only one count was recorded for less than 85% of them. Roughly 25% of the sample is in the top ten clones. The trial excluded patients who had a history of autoimmune disease or who were on systemic immunosuppression. Peripheral blood for TCR sequencing was drawn from every dose cohort at baseline, at cycle 4 day 1 and at cycle 7 day 1. The samples were drawn from a first-in-human, open-label, multicenter phase I dose-escalation trial of ivuxolimab. The trial enrolled adults with locally advanced or metastatic head and neck squamous cell, hepatocellular, melanoma or renal cell carcinoma. Before TCR sequencing, CD4+ T cells and CD8+ T cells from peripheral blood were sorted into separate populations.

The sequence is built from TRBV4-1 and TRBJ2-2, with 9 middle bases fitting TRBD1. The receptor's source is an adult with an advanced solid tumor such as melanoma, head and neck, liver or kidney cancer. The source was CD4+ or CD8+ T cells sorted from blood, collected in a trial of the OX40 agonist ivuxolimab. The CDR3 in this case is CASSRDRATGELFF. In nucleotide form, the sequence is TGCGCCAGCAGCCGGGACAGGGCTACCGGGGAGCTGTTTTTT.